This record concerns one T cell receptor (beta chain) sequence. Assay used: immunoSEQ multiplex PCR; TCRdb lists only in-frame clones, some missing. The repertoire holds tens of thousands of clones, around 92% seen once, with 0.9% to 1% in the top ten. This entry comes from a study of T cell clones after liver transplantation. CDR1 SEHNR and CDR2 FQNEAQ come from the germline V gene (reference sequence). CDR3 length equals 17 residues. Trimming removed 1 base from V and 5 bases from J; junction bases left unmatched: 11. V usage is TRBV7-9 and J usage is TRBJ2-5, with 9 positions matching TRBD2. Material: CD4+ T cells from blood, obtained 25 months after liver transplant. The source is a human patient who received a liver transplant. The T cells may partly be graft donor cells. CDR3 nucleotides: TGTGCCAGCAGCTTAGGAAGGGGAGCGGGAGGCTCGGAGACCCAGTACTTC. It encodes CASSLGRGAGGSETQYF.